Following are 2 T cell receptor beta chains from one sample sequenced in a study of cytomegalovirus exposure and HLA in healthy donors. Use of 60 Vbeta and 13 Jbeta primers characterized the PCR. TCRdb's table, derived via immunoSEQ multiplex PCR, lists solely in-frame clones and lacks some. The sample has more than 110,000 clones, 73% seen once. Material: PBMCs. These receptors all stem from a woman between 40 and 55 years old in good health and CMV-seronegative.

The chain recombines TRBV29-1 with TRBJ1-1, with D unresolved. Germline V gene data show CDR1 as SQVTM and CDR2 as ANQGSEA. Trimming took 4 bases from V and 4 from J, leaving 16 bases between them. This CDR3 has 14 amino acids. The CDR3 loop is CSVGGNTEGTEAFF. The DNA for the CDR3 is TGCAGCGTTGGAGGTAACACGGAGGGCACTGAAGCTTTCTTT.

This clone appeared a single time. The CDR3 sequence: CASSLSGTGGIDTQYF. DNA of the CDR3: TGTGCCAGCAGCCTCTCCGGGACAGGGGGCATAGATACGCAGTATTTT. This chain uses TRBV11-2 with TRBJ2-3; TRBD1 aligns across 12 bases. Germline V gene data show CDR1 as SGHAT and CDR2 as FQNNGV. The trim removed 5 bases at V and 5 bases at J, leaving 8 bases unmatched. This CDR3 is 16 amino acids long.